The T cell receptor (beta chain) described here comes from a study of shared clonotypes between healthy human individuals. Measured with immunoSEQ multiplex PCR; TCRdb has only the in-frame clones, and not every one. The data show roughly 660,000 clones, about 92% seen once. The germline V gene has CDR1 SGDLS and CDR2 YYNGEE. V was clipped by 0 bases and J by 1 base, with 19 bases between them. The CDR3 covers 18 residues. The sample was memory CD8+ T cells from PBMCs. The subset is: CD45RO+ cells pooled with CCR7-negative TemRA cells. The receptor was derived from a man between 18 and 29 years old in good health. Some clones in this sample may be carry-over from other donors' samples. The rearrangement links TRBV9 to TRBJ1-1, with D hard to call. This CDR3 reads CASSVVREPPVGNTEAFF. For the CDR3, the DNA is TGTGCCAGCAGCGTAGTGAGGGAACCCCCCGTCGGGAACACTGAAGCTTTCTTT. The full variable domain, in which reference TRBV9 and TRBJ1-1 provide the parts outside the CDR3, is DSGVTQTPKHLITATGQRVTLRCSPRSGDLSVYWYQQSLDQGLQFLIQYYNGEERAKGNILERFSAQQFPDLHSELNLSSLELGDSALYFCASSVVREPPVGNTEAFFGQGTRLTVV.